This T cell receptor beta chain stems from a study of blood T cell repertoires in COVID-19. As handled by the study authors: Scientists estimated how many nucleated cells there were by amplifying reference gene primers. Sequenced by immunoSEQ multiplex PCR; TCRdb stores in-frame clones only, minus some. V and J calls plus clone size are reproduced from that table; the DNA served to infer D and trimming. The top ten clones hold approximately 7.2% of a sample with about 230,000 clones, 81% of them seen once. This receptor was identified in a woman older than 75 with acute or convalescent COVID-19. Sequencing was carried out using peripheral blood.

CDR3 sequence (DNA): TGTGCCAGTACTACAGGGATCGGAGATGATACGCAGTATTTT. Protein product: CASTTGIGDDTQYF. The chain is built from TRBV19 and TRBJ2-3, with a tentative D call TRBD1 (6 bases). Germline assignment: CDR1 LNHDA and CDR2 SQIVND (reference sequence). Deletions cut 7 bases from V and 6 bases from J, with 17 bases between. The CDR3 extends over 14 amino acids.